The clone carrying this TCR beta chain was seen at least ten times. What it binds is unknown. This sample was included in a study of T cells in Graves' hyperthyroidism and ophthalmopathy. Study-level findings and limits: Among clonotypes expanded in thyroid above 0.001, most were also found in blood. The model predicted ophthalmopathy a median roughly 6.3 months before onset.

Together with thyroid ultrasound, orbital computed tomography, serum thyroxine and TRAb, clinical symptoms were used for diagnoses. Each 10 ml fresh peripheral blood draw supplied the PBMCs. Using RNA transcripts as the source, TCR beta CDR3 regions were amplified. The HTBI primer set served for first-round RT-PCR of the TCR CDR3. TCRdb ran MiXCR on the multiplex PCR reads and lists one entry per CDR3 protein. The data show 450,000 to 600,000 distinct CDR3 sequences, approximately 20% seen once. CDR1 and CDR2 from the germline V gene are MDHEN and SYDVKM. CDR3 size: 15 residues. Trimming took 5 bases from V and 0 from J, leaving 12 bases between them.

The TCR originated in a man aged 35-49 years with Graves' ophthalmopathy. V gene TRBV28 combines with J gene TRBJ2-3, with no clear D. Input material: blood. CDR3 sequence: CASSSWTGSTDTQYF. The CDR3, as DNA: TGTGCCAGCAGTAGCTGGACGGGCAGCACAGATACGCAGTATTTT.